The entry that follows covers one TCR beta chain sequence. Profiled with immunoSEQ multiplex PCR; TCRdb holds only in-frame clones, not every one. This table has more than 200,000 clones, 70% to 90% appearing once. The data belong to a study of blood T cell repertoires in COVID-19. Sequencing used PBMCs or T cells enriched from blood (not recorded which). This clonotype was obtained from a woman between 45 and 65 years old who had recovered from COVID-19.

The chain's CDR3 is CASWTVPPESGANVLTF. The CDR3 bases are TGTGCCAGCTGGACAGTCCCCCCCGAAAGTGGGGCCAACGTCCTGACTTTC. The chain links TRBV7-9 to TRBJ2-6; maybe TRBD1 (6 bases). The V end was cut by 8 bases, the J end by 3 bases, with 20 bases between. Germline V gene data show CDR1 as SEHNR and CDR2 as FQNEAQ (reference sequence). The CDR3 sequence is 17 residues long. Full variable domain (rest looked up from reference TRBV7-9 and TRBJ2-6): DTGVSQNPRHKITKRGQNVTFRCDPISEHNRLYWYRQTLGQGPEFLTYFQNEAQLEKSRLLSDRFSAERPKGSFSTLEIQRTEQGDSAMYLCASWTVPPESGANVLTFGAGSRLTVL.